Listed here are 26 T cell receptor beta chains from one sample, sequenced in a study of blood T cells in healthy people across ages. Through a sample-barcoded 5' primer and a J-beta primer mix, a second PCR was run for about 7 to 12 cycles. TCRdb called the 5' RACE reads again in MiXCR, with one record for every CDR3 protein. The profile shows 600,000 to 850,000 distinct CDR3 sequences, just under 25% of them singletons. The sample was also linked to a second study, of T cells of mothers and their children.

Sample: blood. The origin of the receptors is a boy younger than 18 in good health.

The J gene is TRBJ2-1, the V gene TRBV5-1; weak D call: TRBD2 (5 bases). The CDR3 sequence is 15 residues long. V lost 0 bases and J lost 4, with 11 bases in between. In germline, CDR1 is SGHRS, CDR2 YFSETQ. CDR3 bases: TGCGCCAGCAGCTTGGTTTCCAGCGGTTACAATGAGCAGTTCTTC. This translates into CASSLVSSGYNEQFF.

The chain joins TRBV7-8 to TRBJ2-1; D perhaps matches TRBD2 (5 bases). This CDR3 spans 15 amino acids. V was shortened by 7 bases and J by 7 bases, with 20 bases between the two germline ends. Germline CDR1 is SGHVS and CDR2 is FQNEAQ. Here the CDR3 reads CASTAVRGFRNEQFF. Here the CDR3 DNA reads TGTGCCAGCACCGCAGTCCGGGGATTTCGGAATGAGCAGTTCTTC.

CDR3 bases: TGTGCCAGCAGCTTTTTTCTCGAAGATGAAAAACTGTTTTTT. Amino acids: CASSFFLEDEKLFF. The chain employs TRBV5-6 and TRBJ1-4, with unresolved D. V lost 2 bases, J lost 6 bases, and 11 bases lay in between. This CDR3 comprises 14 residues. Looked up from germline, CDR1 is SGHDT and CDR2 is YYEEEE.

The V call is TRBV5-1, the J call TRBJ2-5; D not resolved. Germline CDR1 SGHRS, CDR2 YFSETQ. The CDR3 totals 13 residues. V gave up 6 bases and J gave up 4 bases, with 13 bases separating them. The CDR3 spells CASTLTDGETQYF. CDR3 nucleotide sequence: TGCGCCAGCACCCTAACGGATGGAGAGACCCAGTACTTC. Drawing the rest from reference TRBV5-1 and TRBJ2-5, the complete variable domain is KAGVTQTPRYLIKTRGQQVTLSCSPISGHRSVSWYQQTPGQGLQFLFEYFSETQRNKGNFPGRFSGRQFSNSRSEMNVSTLELGDSALYLCASTLTDGETQYFGPGTRLLVL.

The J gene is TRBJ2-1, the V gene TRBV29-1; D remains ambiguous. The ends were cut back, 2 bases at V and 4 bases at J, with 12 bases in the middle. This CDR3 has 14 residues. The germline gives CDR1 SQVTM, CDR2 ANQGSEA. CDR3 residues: CSVEIRPEYNEQFF. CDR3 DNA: TGCAGCGTTGAAATCAGACCGGAGTACAATGAGCAGTTCTTC.

Here the CDR3 DNA reads TGTGCCAGCAGCATCCCGAGGGCAGGCGGGACCCAGTACTTC. Protein: CASSIPRAGGTQYF. This rearrangement joins TRBV7-9 to TRBJ2-5, with D tentatively TRBD2 (5 bases). V lost 5 bases and J 7 bases, leaving 17 bases between the germline ends. This CDR3 spans 14 amino acids. Germline V gene data show CDR1 as SEHNR and CDR2 as FQNEAQ (reference sequence).

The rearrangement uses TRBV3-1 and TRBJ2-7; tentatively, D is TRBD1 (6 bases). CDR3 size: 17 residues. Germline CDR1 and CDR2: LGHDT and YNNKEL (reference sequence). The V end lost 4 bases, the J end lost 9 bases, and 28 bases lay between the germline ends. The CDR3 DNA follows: TGTGCCAGCAGCCGGGGCTCCGGGTCGGGACACACCAACCGGCAGTACTTC. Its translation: CASSRGSGSGHTNRQYF.

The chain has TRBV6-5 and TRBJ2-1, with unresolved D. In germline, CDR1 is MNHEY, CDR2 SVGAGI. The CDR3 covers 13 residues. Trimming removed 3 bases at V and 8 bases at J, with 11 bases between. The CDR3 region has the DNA TGTGCCAGCAGTTATCCTCCCGGGCATGAGCAGTTCTTC. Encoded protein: CASSYPPGHEQFF.

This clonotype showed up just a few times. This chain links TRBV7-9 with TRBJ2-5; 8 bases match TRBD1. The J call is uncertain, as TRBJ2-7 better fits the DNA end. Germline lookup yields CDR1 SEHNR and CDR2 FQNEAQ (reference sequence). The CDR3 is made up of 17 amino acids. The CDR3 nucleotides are TGTGCCAGCAGCGGGGGATTGAGGACAGGGACCACCTACGAGCAGTACTTC. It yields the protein CASSGGLRTGTTYEQYF.

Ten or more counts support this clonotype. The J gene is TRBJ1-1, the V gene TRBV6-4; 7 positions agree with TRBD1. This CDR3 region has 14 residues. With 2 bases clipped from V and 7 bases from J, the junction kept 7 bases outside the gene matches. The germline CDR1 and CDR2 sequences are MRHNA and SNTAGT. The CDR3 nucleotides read TGTGCCAGCAGTGACCTGGGACAGCCAAATGAAGCTTTCTTT. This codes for CASSDLGQPNEAFF.

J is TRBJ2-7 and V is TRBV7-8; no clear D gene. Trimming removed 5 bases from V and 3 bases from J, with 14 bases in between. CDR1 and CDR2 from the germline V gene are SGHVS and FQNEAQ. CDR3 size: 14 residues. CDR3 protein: CASSNRVTLYEQYF. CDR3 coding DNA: TGTGCCAGCAGCAACCGGGTCACTCTCTACGAGCAGTACTTC.

The CDR3 region is CASSQDFGRDYGYTF. The CDR3 DNA sequence: TGCGCCAGCAGCCAAGACTTTGGCAGGGACTATGGCTACACCTTC. The chain has TRBV4-1 and TRBJ1-2, with D perhaps matching TRBD1 (5 bases). V was clipped by 0 bases and J by 3 bases, with 11 bases between them. Germline lookup yields CDR1 MGHRA and CDR2 YSYEKL. CDR3 size: 15 residues.

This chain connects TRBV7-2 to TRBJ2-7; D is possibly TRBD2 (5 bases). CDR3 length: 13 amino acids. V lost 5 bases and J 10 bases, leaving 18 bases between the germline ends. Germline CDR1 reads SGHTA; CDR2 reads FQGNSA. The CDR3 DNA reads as TGTGCCAGCAGCGACCCGCCAGCGGTAAACCAGTACTTC. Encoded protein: CASSDPPAVNQYF.

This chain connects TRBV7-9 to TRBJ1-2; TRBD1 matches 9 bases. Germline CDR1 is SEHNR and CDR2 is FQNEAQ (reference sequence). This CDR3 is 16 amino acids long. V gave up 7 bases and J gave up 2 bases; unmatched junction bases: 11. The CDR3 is CASIQQIGQGNYGYTF. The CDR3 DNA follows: TGTGCCAGCATCCAACAAATCGGACAGGGGAACTATGGCTACACCTTC. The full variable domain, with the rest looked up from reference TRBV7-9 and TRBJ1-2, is DTGVSQNPRHKITKRGQNVTFRCDPISEHNRLYWYRQTLGQGPEFLTYFQNEAQLEKSRLLSDRFSAERPKGSFSTLEIQRTEQGDSAMYLCASIQQIGQGNYGYTFGSGTRLTVV.

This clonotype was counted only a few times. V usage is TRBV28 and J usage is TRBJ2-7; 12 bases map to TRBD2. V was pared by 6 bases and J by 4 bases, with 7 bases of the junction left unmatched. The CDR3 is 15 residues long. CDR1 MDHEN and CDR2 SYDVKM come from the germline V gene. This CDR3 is CASRPLAGGRYEQYF. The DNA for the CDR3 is TGTGCCAGCAGGCCACTAGCGGGAGGACGATACGAGCAGTACTTC.

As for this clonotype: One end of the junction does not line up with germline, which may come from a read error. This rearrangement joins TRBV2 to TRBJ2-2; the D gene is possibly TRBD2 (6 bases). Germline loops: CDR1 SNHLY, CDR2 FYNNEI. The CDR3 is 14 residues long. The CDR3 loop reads CTSSGLGNTGELFF. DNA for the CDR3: TGTACCAGCAGCGGGTTAGGGAACACCGGGGAGCTGTTTTTT.

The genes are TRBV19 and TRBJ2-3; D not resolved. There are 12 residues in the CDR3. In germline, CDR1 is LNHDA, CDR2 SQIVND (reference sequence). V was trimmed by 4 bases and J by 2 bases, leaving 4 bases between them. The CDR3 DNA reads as TGTGCCAGTAGTAGTGCCACAGATACGCAGTATTTT. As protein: CASSSATDTQYF.

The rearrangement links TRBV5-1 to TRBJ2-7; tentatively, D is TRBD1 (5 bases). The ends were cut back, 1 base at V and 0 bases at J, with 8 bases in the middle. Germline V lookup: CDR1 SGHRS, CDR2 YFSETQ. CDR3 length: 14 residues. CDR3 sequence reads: CASSLFDSSYEQYF. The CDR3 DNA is TGCGCCAGCAGCTTGTTCGACAGCTCCTACGAGCAGTACTTC.

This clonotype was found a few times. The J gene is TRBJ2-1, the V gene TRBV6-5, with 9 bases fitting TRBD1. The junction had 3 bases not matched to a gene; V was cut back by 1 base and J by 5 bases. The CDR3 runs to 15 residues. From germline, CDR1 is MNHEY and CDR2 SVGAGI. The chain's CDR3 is CASSYLDRGHNEQFF. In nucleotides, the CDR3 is TGTGCCAGCAGTTACTTGGACAGGGGTCACAATGAGCAGTTCTTC.

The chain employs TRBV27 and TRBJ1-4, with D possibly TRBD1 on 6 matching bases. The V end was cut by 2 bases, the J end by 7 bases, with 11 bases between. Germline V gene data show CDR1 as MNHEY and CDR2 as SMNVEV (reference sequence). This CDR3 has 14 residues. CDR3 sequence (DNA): TGTGCCAGCAGTTTAATGGGCAGGGGTGAAAAACTGTTTTTT. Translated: CASSLMGRGEKLFF.

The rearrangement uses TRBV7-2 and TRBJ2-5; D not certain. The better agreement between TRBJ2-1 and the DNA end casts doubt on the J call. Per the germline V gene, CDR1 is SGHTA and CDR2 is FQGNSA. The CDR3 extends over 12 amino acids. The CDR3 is CASSQSFDEQFF. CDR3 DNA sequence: TGTGCCAGCAGCCAAAGTTTCGATGAGCAGTTCTTC.

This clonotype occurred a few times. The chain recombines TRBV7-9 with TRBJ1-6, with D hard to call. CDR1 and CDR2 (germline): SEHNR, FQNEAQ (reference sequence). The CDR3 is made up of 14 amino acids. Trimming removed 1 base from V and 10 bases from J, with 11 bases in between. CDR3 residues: CASSLDGVGSPLHF. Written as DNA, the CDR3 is TGTGCCAGCAGCTTAGATGGGGTCGGATCACCCCTCCACTTT.

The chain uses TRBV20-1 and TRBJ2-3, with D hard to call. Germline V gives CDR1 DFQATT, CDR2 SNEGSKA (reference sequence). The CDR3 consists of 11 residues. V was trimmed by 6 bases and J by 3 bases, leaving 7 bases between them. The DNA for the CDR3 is TGCAGTGCGACCGCGACAGATACGCAGTATTTT. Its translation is CSATATDTQYF.

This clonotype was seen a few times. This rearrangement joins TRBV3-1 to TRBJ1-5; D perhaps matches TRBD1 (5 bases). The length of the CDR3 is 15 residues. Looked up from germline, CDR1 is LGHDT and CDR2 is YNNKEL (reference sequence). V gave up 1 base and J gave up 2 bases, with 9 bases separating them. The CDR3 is CASSQGTGGNQPQHF. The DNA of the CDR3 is TGTGCCAGCAGCCAAGGTACAGGAGGCAATCAGCCCCAGCATTTT.

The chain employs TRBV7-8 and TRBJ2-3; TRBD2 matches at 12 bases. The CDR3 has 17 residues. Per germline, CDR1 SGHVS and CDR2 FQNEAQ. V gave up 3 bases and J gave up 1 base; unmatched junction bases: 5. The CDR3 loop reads CASSFPRLAGGTDTQYF. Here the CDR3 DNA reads TGTGCCAGCAGCTTCCCTAGACTAGCGGGAGGCACAGATACGCAGTATTTT.

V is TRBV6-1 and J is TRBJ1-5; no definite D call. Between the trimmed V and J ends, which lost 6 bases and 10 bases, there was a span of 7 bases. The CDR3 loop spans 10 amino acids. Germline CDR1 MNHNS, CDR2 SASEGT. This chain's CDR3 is CASSTHPQHF. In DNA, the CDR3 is TGTGCCAGCAGCACCCATCCCCAGCATTTT.